Described below is a single TCR beta chain sequence and its context. The data originate from a study of T-cell memory formation after mild COVID-19. TCRdb called the 5' RACE reads again in MiXCR, with one record for every CDR3 protein. The sample records some 350,000 distinct CDR3 sequences, over 10% being singletons. V was shortened by 3 bases and J by 3 bases, with 7 bases between the two germline ends. There are 13 residues in the CDR3. The germline V gene has CDR1 MNHEY and CDR2 SVGAGI. The chain carries TRBV6-5 and TRBJ2-3; D is uncertain. Material: PBMCs or a T cell subset sorted from them (not recorded which). This sequence was found in a man younger than 35 who had mild COVID-19 (a few samples of this study predate the infection). Cell type and time point are not known. The DNA of the CDR3 is TGTGCCAGCAGTTATTCTACAACAGATACGCAGTATTTT. It codes for CASSYSTTDTQYF.